This T cell receptor beta chain comes out of a study of cytomegalovirus exposure and HLA in healthy donors. General study points: Among TCR beta chains of equal frequency, HLA-associated ones were more clonally expanded in a later analysis. Confirmation was obtained in vitro that a few CMV-associated chains are specific for CMV antigens.

The PCR employed 60 Vbeta primers together with 13 Jbeta primers. Produced via immunoSEQ multiplex PCR; TCRdb's table is partial and in-frame only. The sample holds 150,000 to 200,000 clones, approximately 84% seen once. After removal of 4 bases from V and 7 bases from J, the junction contained 4 bases not matched to a gene. This CDR3 spans 12 amino acids. Germline V gene lookup returns CDR1 SGHRS and CDR2 YFSETQ. This clone was counted between two and nine times. Its antigen is as yet unknown. Sequenced input: PBMCs. J is TRBJ1-1 and V is TRBV5-1, with 7 bases matching TRBD1. The origin of this receptor is a boy aged 5 to 17 in good health and CMV-seronegative. This CDR3 reads CASSLRDSEAFF. CDR3 bases: TGCGCCAGCAGCCTTCGGGACAGTGAAGCTTTCTTT.